This TCR beta chain appears in the sequencing data of a study of technical replicates of blood from a handful of donors. V lost 2 bases and J lost 1, with 10 bases in between. Germline CDR1 is SEHNR and CDR2 is FQNEAQ (reference sequence). The CDR3 consists of 15 residues. Data came from immunoSEQ multiplex PCR; TCRdb stores just in-frame clones and leaves some out. The table shows about 70,000 clones, with almost 98% occurring only once. The sample taken for sequencing was T cells isolated from PBMCs. The source is a human donor in good health. The gene calls are TRBV7-9 and TRBJ2-3, with D unresolved. For the CDR3, the DNA is TGTGCCAGCAGCTTATGGGCAGTTGGCACAGATACGCAGTATTTT. Protein: CASSLWAVGTDTQYF.